This passage covers 22 T cell receptor beta chains from one sample sequenced in a study of cytomegalovirus exposure and HLA in healthy donors. This PCR relied on a set of 60 Vbeta primers and 13 Jbeta primers. Libraries were prepared by immunoSEQ multiplex PCR; TCRdb keeps only in-frame clonotypes and omits some of them. The table includes approximately 220,000 clones, approximately 80% detected once. Sequenced sample: PBMCs. The receptors derive from a girl aged 2-10 years in good health and CMV-seronegative.

This chain uses TRBV6-1 with TRBJ2-1; unclear D gene. Germline lookup yields CDR1 MNHNS and CDR2 SASEGT. CDR3 length: 13 amino acids. V was clipped by 7 bases and J by 4 bases, with 11 bases between them. The chain's CDR3 is CASTSDPYNEQFF. CDR3 bases: TGTGCCAGCACCAGTGATCCTTACAATGAGCAGTTCTTC.

The chain recombines TRBV2 with TRBJ1-1; the D gene is possibly TRBD1 (6 bases). The CDR3 sequence is 14 residues long. Germline CDR1 reads SNHLY; CDR2 reads FYNNEI. V was pared by 3 bases and J by 1 base, with 9 bases between. CDR3 loop: CASSEATGNTEAFF. CDR3 in DNA: TGTGCCAGCAGTGAGGCGACAGGGAACACTGAAGCTTTCTTT.

The rearrangement uses TRBV5-1 and TRBJ1-6; weak D call: TRBD1 (6 bases). The V gene lost 0 bases and the J gene lost 5 bases, with 6 bases spanning the gap. The CDR3 is 14 amino acids. CDR1 is SGHRS, CDR2 YFSETQ, per germline. The CDR3 reads CASSLGQDNSPLHF. The DNA for the CDR3 is TGCGCCAGCAGCTTGGGACAGGATAATTCACCCCTCCACTTT. Looking up the rest from reference TRBV5-1 and TRBJ1-6 gives the full variable domain: KAGVTQTPRYLIKTRGQQVTLSCSPISGHRSVSWYQQTPGQGLQFLFEYFSETQRNKGNFPGRFSGRQFSNSRSEMNVSTLELGDSALYLCASSLGQDNSPLHFGNGTRLTVT.

The chain couples TRBV7-9 to TRBJ1-1; 8 bases fit TRBD1. In germline, CDR1 is SEHNR, CDR2 FQNEAQ (reference sequence). This CDR3 is built from 14 residues. V was clipped by 4 bases and J by 3 bases; unmatched bases: 4. The chain's CDR3 is CASSSQGAHTEAFF. The CDR3 nucleotides are TGTGCCAGCAGCTCCCAGGGGGCTCACACTGAAGCTTTCTTT. The complete variable domain, with remaining parts taken from reference TRBV7-9 and TRBJ1-1, reads DTGVSQNPRHKITKRGQNVTFRCDPISEHNRLYWYRQTLGQGPEFLTYFQNEAQLEKSRLLSDRFSAERPKGSFSTLEIQRTEQGDSAMYLCASSSQGAHTEAFFGQGTRLTVV.

This sequence joins TRBV4-2 and TRBJ2-1; a weak D match, TRBD2 (6 bases). Trimming took 1 base from V and 5 from J, leaving 12 bases between them. CDR3 length: 15 residues. Germline-derived CDR1 and CDR2 are LGHNA and YNFKEQ. CDR3 residues: CASSQVPGGNNEQFF. As DNA, the CDR3 is TGTGCCAGCAGCCAAGTCCCGGGCGGGAACAATGAGCAGTTCTTC.

The chain couples TRBV6-6 to TRBJ1-2, with D maybe TRBD1 (5 bases). Germline-derived CDR1 and CDR2 are MNHNY and SVGAGI (reference sequence). Trimming took 6 bases from V and 5 from J, leaving 16 bases between them. The CDR3 extends over 14 amino acids. The CDR3 is CASSPARRAYGYTF. CDR3 nucleotides: TGTGCCAGCAGCCCAGCCCGCAGGGCTTATGGCTACACCTTC.

This rearrangement joins TRBV4-2 to TRBJ2-7, with 10 bases matching TRBD1. Losses at the gene ends were 0 bases for V and 5 bases for J; bases not matched to a gene: 10. The CDR3 length is 17 residues. The germline gives CDR1 LGHNA, CDR2 YNFKEQ. The DNA for the CDR3 is TGTGCCAGCAGCCAAGAGATTAGAGGACAGGGGGTCCACGAGCAGTACTTC. Translated, it gives CASSQEIRGQGVHEQYF.

This clone was observed once. The CDR3 DNA reads TGTGCCAGCCGCCCCCGACAGGTTCCCTACGAGCAGTACTTC. Its protein is CASRPRQVPYEQYF. The chain is built from TRBV6-1 and TRBJ2-7, with D maybe TRBD1 (6 bases). Germline-derived CDR1 and CDR2 are MNHNS and SASEGT. Trimming shortened V by 8 bases and J by 2 bases, and 16 bases separated the two germline ends. The CDR3 contains 14 residues.

This chain connects TRBV7-9 to TRBJ1-1, with D hard to call. CDR3 length equals 12 residues. The germline V and J ends were trimmed by 6 bases and 1 base, with 6 bases remaining between them. Germline V gene sequence: CDR1 SEHNR, CDR2 FQNEAQ (reference sequence). CDR3 bases: TGTGCCAGCAGATACAAGAACACTGAAGCTTTCTTT. Residues: CASRYKNTEAFF.

This clone was detected only a few times. The CDR3 here is CASSATTGLNYGYTF. The CDR3 DNA reads TGTGCCAGCAGTGCAACGACAGGCCTAAACTATGGCTACACCTTC. The chain links TRBV2 to TRBJ1-2; possible D gene TRBD1, 6 bases. The CDR3 spans 15 residues. Germline assignment: CDR1 SNHLY and CDR2 FYNNEI. Trimming took off 4 bases at V and 2 bases at J, with 14 bases between the two ends.

V gene TRBV25-1 combines with J gene TRBJ2-1; D might be TRBD2 (6 bases). Germline-derived CDR1 and CDR2 are MGHDK and SYGVNS. V was trimmed by 8 bases and J by 6 bases, leaving 11 bases between them. The CDR3 is 12 amino acids. The CDR3 DNA reads TGTGCCAGCTTCGGGACTCCCAATGAGCAGTTCTTC. It encodes CASFGTPNEQFF.

This sequence joins TRBV4-2 and TRBJ2-3, with 11 bases that match TRBD2. Germline V gene data show CDR1 as LGHNA and CDR2 as YNFKEQ. J lost 1 base, V lost 1 base, and 4 bases had no gene match. This CDR3 is 17 amino acids long. CDR3 residues: CASSQGILAGGTDTQYF. The DNA of the CDR3 is TGTGCCAGCAGCCAAGGCATACTAGCGGGAGGCACAGATACGCAGTATTTT.

The chain carries TRBV7-3 and TRBJ1-5, with 7 bases identical to TRBD1. The CDR3 length is 16 residues. From germline, CDR1 is SGHTA and CDR2 FQGTGA. Trimming cost V 3 bases and J 3 bases; bases outside gene matches: 8. As DNA, the CDR3 is TGTGCCAGCAGCTTGGGTCACGGACAGGTCAATCAGCCCCAGCATTTT. This translates into CASSLGHGQVNQPQHF.

The chain has TRBV2 and TRBJ1-4; D is uncertain. The CDR3 runs to 14 residues. Trimming pared 2 bases from V and 3 bases from J, leaving 7 bases between. Germline-derived CDR1 and CDR2 are SNHLY and FYNNEI. Here the CDR3 reads CASSEQRANEKLFF. The CDR3 nucleotides are TGTGCCAGCAGTGAACAGCGGGCTAATGAAAAACTGTTTTTT.

The chain carries TRBV19 and TRBJ1-5; TRBD1 is a possible D gene (5 bases). The CDR3 contains 15 residues. CDR1 and CDR2 (germline): LNHDA, SQIVND (reference sequence). Trimming took 3 bases from V and 4 from J, leaving 13 bases between them. CDR3 protein: CASSILTATNQPQHF. The CDR3 bases are TGTGCCAGTAGTATTCTGACAGCGACGAATCAGCCCCAGCATTTT.

This chain uses TRBV10-3 with TRBJ1-5; TRBD1 might be the D (5 bases). This CDR3 is built from 13 residues. The V end lost 10 bases, the J end lost 1 base, and 11 bases lay between the germline ends. Germline V CDR1 and CDR2: ENHRY, SYGVKD. The CDR3 nucleotides read TGTGCCAGCGTCAGGGAAAGCAATCAGCCCCAGCATTTT. Its translation is CASVRESNQPQHF.

The J gene is TRBJ2-5, the V gene TRBV4-1, with D maybe TRBD1 (6 bases). The J call could be wrong; TRBJ2-7 is a better fit for the DNA end. The V gene's germline CDR1 is MGHRA and CDR2 YSYEKL. The CDR3 is 14 amino acids. The CDR3 DNA sequence: TGCGCCAGCAGCCCCACCGAGGGACAACTCGAGCAGTACTTC. Amino acids: CASSPTEGQLEQYF.

This clone was observed once. This chain links TRBV18 with TRBJ2-1; 8 nucleotides agree with TRBD1. This CDR3 region has 16 residues. The V gene end was trimmed by 0 bases and the J gene end by 6 bases; junction bases not matched to a gene: 7. Per the germline V gene, CDR1 is KGHSH and CDR2 is LQKENI. CDR3 DNA: TGTGCCAGCTCACCACCGAATCCAGGGGGCCTCAATGAGCAGTTCTTC. The encoded protein is CASSPPNPGGLNEQFF.

The chain joins TRBV5-1 to TRBJ2-5, with D maybe TRBD1 (6 bases). The J call may be in error: the DNA end matches TRBJ2-7 better. The CDR3 length is 14 residues. Looked up from germline, CDR1 is SGHRS and CDR2 is YFSETQ. The CDR3, as DNA: TGCGCCAGCAGCGTGTCAGGGGTAACCTACGAGCAGTACTTC. Protein: CASSVSGVTYEQYF.

The gene calls are TRBV19 and TRBJ2-3; 8 bases match TRBD2. CDR3 size: 16 residues. Per germline, CDR1 LNHDA and CDR2 SQIVND (reference sequence). After removal of 6 bases from V and 2 bases from J, the junction contained 10 bases not matched to a gene. CDR3 region: CASRSWAGGTTDTQYF. DNA of the CDR3: TGTGCCAGTAGGAGTTGGGCGGGGGGTACCACAGATACGCAGTATTTT. The complete variable domain, with remaining parts taken from reference TRBV19 and TRBJ2-3, reads DGGITQSPKYLFRKEGQNVTLSCEQNLNHDAMYWYRQDPGQGLRLIYYSQIVNDFQKGDIAEGYSVSREKKESFPLTVTSAQKNPTAFYLCASRSWAGGTTDTQYFGPGTRLTVL.

The rearrangement joins TRBV4-2 to TRBJ1-2; possible D gene TRBD1, 6 bases. The CDR3 is 15 residues long. The ends were cut back, 4 bases at V and 0 bases at J, with 12 bases in the middle. Germline CDR1 reads LGHNA; CDR2 reads YNFKEQ. The CDR3 region is CASSPPGEPNYGYTF. The CDR3 DNA follows: TGTGCCAGCAGCCCCCCAGGGGAACCTAACTATGGCTACACCTTC.

The rearrangement links TRBV9 to TRBJ1-2; D is unclear. Deletions cut 4 bases from V and 7 bases from J, with 20 bases between. This CDR3 comprises 15 residues. The V gene's germline CDR1 is SGDLS and CDR2 YYNGEE. The CDR3, as DNA: TGTGCCAGCAGCCCCCGGGATCCCGGCCTCTCTGGCTACACCTTC. Amino acids: CASSPRDPGLSGYTF.